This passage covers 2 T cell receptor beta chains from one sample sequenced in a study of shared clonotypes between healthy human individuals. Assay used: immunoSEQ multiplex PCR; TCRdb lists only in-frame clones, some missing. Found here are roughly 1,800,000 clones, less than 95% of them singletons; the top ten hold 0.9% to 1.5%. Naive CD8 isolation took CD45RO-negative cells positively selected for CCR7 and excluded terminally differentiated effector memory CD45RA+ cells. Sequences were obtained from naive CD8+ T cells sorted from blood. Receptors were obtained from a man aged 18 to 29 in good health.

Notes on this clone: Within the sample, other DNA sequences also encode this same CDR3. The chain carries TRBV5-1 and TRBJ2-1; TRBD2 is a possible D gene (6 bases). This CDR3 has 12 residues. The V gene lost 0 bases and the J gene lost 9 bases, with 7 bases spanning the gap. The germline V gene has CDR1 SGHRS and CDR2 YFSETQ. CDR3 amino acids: CASSLAGVEQFF. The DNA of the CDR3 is TGCGCCAGCAGCTTGGCGGGGGTTGAGCAGTTCTTC.

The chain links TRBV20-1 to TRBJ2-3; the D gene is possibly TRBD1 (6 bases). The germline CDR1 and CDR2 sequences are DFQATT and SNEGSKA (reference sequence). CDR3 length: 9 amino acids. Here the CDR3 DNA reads TGCAGAGGGGGTAATACGCAGTATTTT. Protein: CRGGNTQYF.